These 2 T cell receptor beta chains were all obtained from the same sample, sequenced in a study of PD-L1 blockade in urothelial cancer. Sequenced by immunoSEQ multiplex PCR; TCRdb stores in-frame clones only, minus some. The sample consists of approximately 100,000 clones, approximately 85% of them appearing once. The sequencing here drew on PBMCs, taken around atezolizumab (anti-PD-L1) treatment. Receptors were obtained from a man aged 50-59 years with urothelial cancer.

This clone was detected only a few times. V and J are TRBV14 and TRBJ2-2; 8 bases are shared with TRBD2. J lost 5 bases, V lost 6 bases, and 5 bases had no gene match. This CDR3 is built from 14 residues. CDR1 and CDR2 from the germline V gene are SGHDN and FVKESK. The CDR3 spells CASSGLAGTGELFF. The CDR3 bases are TGTGCCAGCAGTGGACTAGCCGGGACCGGGGAGCTGTTTTTT.

The chain is built from TRBV5-5 and TRBJ2-7, with a tentative D call TRBD2 (6 bases). Germline V lookup: CDR1 SGHKS, CDR2 YYEKEE (reference sequence). V lost 1 base and J lost 1, with 9 bases in between. CDR3 length equals 14 residues. The CDR3, as DNA: TGTGCCAGCAGCTTGTCGGCGGGGTCCTACGAGCAGTACTTC. It specifies CASSLSAGSYEQYF.